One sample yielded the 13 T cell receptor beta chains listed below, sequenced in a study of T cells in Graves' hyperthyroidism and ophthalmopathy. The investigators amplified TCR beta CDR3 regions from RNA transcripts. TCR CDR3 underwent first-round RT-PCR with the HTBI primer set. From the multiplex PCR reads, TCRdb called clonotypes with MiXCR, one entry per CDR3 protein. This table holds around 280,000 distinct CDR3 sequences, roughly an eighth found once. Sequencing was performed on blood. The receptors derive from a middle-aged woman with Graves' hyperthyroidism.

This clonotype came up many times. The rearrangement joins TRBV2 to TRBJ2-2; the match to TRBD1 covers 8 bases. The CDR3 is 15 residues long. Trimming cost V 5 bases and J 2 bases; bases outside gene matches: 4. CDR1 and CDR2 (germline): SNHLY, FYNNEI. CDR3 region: CASSLDRGNTGELFF. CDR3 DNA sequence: TGTGCCAGCAGTCTCGACAGGGGAAACACCGGGGAGCTGTTTTTT.

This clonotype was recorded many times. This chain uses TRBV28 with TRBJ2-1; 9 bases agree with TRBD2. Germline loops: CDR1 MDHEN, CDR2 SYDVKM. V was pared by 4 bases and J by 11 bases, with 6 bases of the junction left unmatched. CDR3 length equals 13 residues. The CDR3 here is CASSYGSGGQQFF. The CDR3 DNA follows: TGTGCCAGCAGTTATGGGAGCGGGGGGCAGCAGTTCTTC.

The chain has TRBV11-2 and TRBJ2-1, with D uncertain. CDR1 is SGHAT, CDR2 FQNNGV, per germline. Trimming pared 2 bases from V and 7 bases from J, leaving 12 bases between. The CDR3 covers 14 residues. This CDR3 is CASSLSPRGNEQFF. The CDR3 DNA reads TGTGCCAGCAGCTTATCGCCCCGAGGTAATGAGCAGTTCTTC.

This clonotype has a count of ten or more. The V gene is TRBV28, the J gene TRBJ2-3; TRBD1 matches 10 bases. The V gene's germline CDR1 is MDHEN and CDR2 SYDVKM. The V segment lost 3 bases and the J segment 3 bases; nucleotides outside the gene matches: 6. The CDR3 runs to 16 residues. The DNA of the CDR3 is TGTGCCAGCAGTTTGCCGGGACAGGGGTCGACAGATACGCAGTATTTT. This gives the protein CASSLPGQGSTDTQYF.

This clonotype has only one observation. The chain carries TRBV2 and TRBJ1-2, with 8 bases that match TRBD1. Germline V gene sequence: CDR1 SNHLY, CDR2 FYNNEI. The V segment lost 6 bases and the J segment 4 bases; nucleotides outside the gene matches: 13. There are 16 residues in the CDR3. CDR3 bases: TGTGCCAGCAGGGCCCGAGGGGGACAGGTCACCTATGGCTACACCTTC. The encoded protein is CASRARGGQVTYGYTF.

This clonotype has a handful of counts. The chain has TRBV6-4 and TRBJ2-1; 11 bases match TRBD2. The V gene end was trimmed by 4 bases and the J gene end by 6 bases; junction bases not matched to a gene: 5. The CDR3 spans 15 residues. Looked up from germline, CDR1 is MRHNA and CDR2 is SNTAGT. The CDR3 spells CASSVLAGDLNEQFF. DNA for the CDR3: TGTGCCAGCAGTGTACTAGCGGGAGACCTCAATGAGCAGTTCTTC.

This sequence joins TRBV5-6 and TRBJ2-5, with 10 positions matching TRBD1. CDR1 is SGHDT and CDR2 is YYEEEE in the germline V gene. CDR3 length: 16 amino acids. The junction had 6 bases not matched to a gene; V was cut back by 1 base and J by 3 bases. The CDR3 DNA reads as TGTGCCAGCAGCTTGTATGGGACAGGGGCGGAAGAGACCCAGTACTTC. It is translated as CASSLYGTGAEETQYF.

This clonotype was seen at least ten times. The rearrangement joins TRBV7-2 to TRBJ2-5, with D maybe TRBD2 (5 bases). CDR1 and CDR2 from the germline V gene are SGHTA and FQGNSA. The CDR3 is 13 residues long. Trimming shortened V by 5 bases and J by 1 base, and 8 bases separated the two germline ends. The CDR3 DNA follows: TGTGCCAGCAGCAAAGCGGCCCAAGAGACCCAGTACTTC. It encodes CASSKAAQETQYF.

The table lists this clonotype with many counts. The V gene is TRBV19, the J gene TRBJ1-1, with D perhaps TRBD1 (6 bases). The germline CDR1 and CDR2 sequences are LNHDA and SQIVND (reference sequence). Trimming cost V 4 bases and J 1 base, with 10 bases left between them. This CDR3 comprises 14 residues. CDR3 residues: CASSKGGQNTEAFF. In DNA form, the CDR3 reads TGTGCCAGTAGTAAAGGGGGGCAGAACACTGAAGCTTTCTTT.

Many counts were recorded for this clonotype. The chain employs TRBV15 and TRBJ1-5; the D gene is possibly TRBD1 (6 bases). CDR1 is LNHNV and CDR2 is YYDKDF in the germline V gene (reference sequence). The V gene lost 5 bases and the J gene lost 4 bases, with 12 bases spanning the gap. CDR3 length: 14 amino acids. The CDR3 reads CATSFSRGNQPQHF. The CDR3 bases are TGTGCCACCAGCTTTAGCAGGGGTAATCAGCCCCAGCATTTT.

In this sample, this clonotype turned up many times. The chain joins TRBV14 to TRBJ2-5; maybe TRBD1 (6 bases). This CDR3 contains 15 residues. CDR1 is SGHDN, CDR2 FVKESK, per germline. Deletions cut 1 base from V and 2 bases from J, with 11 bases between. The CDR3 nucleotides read TGTGCCAGCAGCCAAGGGACAGACCAACAAGAGACCCAGTACTTC. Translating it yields CASSQGTDQQETQYF.

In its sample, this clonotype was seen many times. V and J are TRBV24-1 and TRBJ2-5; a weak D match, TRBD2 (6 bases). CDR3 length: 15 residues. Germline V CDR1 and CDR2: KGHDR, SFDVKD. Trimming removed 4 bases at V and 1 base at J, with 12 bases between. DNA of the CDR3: TGTGCCACCAGTGAAGCGGGCGACTTCCAAGAGACCCAGTACTTC. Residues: CATSEAGDFQETQYF.

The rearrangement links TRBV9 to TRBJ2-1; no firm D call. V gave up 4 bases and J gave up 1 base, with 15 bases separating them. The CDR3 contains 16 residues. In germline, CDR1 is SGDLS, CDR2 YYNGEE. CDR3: CASSSTAADSYNEQFF. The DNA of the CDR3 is TGTGCCAGCAGCTCCACGGCGGCGGATTCCTACAATGAGCAGTTCTTC.